The 13 T cell receptor beta chains listed next were all sequenced from one sample in a study of molecular identifiers for immune sequencing clone quantification. One entry per CDR3 protein, called by TCRdb with MiXCR from the PCR reads. The sample lists under 600,000 distinct CDR3 sequences; roughly a fifth were seen once. Source material: naive CD8+ T cells from blood, with Jurkat cell RNA spiked in. Sample subset: FACS-sorted CD8+CD4-CCR7+CD45RA+ naive T cells. The source of these receptors is a human donor in good health. Some libraries in this study had Jurkat cell RNA spiked in.

This clonotype appeared many times. The CDR3 region is CASSPALEGLSDTQYF. DNA for the CDR3: TGTGCCAGCAGTCCGGCCCTTGAGGGGTTGTCAGATACGCAGTATTTT. V and J are TRBV27 and TRBJ2-3, with D perhaps assigned TRBD1 or TRBD2 (5 bases each). The CDR3 extends over 16 amino acids. V gave up 5 bases and J gave up 4 bases, with 19 bases separating them. The germline gives CDR1 MNHEY, CDR2 SMNVEV (reference sequence).

The table lists this clonotype with a few counts. This chain connects TRBV7-9 to TRBJ2-6; the match to TRBD1 covers 11 bases. Germline CDR1 SEHNR, CDR2 FQNEAQ (reference sequence). V gave up 1 base and J gave up 0 bases; unmatched junction bases: 11. The CDR3 loop spans 21 amino acids. CDR3: CASSLEGTGGEMVSGANVLTF. As DNA, the CDR3 is TGTGCCAGCAGCTTAGAGGGGACAGGGGGAGAAATGGTCTCTGGGGCCAACGTCCTGACTTTC.

Turning to this clonotype: Because the CDR3 is missing its conserved closing phenylalanine or tryptophan, this is likely a read error. CDR3 nucleotide sequence: TGTGCCAGTAGGGGGCTAATGAACACTGAAGCTTTCCTT. Amino acid sequence: CASRGLMNTEAFL. The chain uses TRBV19 and TRBJ1-1; tentative D call: TRBD1 (5 bases). The germline V gene encodes CDR1 LNHDA and CDR2 SQIVND (reference sequence). V was pared by 6 bases and J by 0 bases, with 8 bases between. The CDR3 sequence is 13 residues long.

This clonotype was seen just once. A much larger clone is a single base away; this may be a read error. The chain combines TRBV7-9 with TRBJ2-2, with D tentatively TRBD2 (5 bases). The germline gives CDR1 SEHNR, CDR2 FQNEAQ (reference sequence). This CDR3 has 15 amino acids. CDR3 residues: CASSHIAWNTWELFF. In DNA, the CDR3 is TGTGCCAGCAGCCACATAGCGTGGAACACCTGGGAGCTGTTTTTT.

This clonotype was counted between two and nine times. The chain employs TRBV4-1 and TRBJ2-7, with 9 bases identical to TRBD1. Per the germline V gene, CDR1 is MGHRA and CDR2 is YSYEKL. J was trimmed by 4 bases and V by 3 bases; bases with no gene match: 22. The CDR3 totals 20 residues. The chain's CDR3 is CASSQRGLGQGHALWYEQYF. The CDR3, as DNA: TGCGCCAGCAGCCAGCGAGGATTGGGACAGGGACACGCATTATGGTACGAGCAGTACTTC.

This clonotype was seen a few times. J is TRBJ2-2 and V is TRBV5-6; D possibly corresponds to TRBD2 (7 bases). Per the germline V gene, CDR1 is SGHDT and CDR2 is YYEEEE. Trimming pared 0 bases from V and 7 bases from J, leaving 19 bases between. This CDR3 has 17 residues. DNA for the CDR3: TGTGCCAGCAGCTTGGCCACCGGGGGGCGAGAGAACGGGGAGCTGTTTTTT. Translated, it gives CASSLATGGRENGELFF.

The rearrangement uses TRBV19 and TRBJ2-1; TRBD1 matches 8 bases. Germline loops: CDR1 LNHDA, CDR2 SQIVND (reference sequence). The CDR3 is 15 residues long. V shed 5 bases, J shed 4 bases, and the junction held 7 bases outside the gene matches. The CDR3 nucleotides are TGTGCCAGTAGTTGGGGGACAGGCCCATACAATGAGCAGTTCTTC. Translation gives CASSWGTGPYNEQFF.

The chain couples TRBV6-5 to TRBJ2-1; no reliable D call. Germline V lookup: CDR1 MNHEY, CDR2 SVGAGI. The CDR3 totals 15 residues. V was trimmed by 5 bases and J by 5 bases, leaving 16 bases between them. In DNA form, the CDR3 reads TGTGCCAGCAGTCTAGTTTGGTCGCCGAACAATGAGCAGTTCTTC. This codes for CASSLVWSPNNEQFF.

In this sample, this clonotype turned up many times. The rearrangement joins TRBV10-2 to TRBJ1-1; TRBD1 aligns across 7 bases. V lost 2 bases and J lost 5; bases outside the gene matches: 5. There are 14 residues in the CDR3. CDR1 is WSHSY, CDR2 SAAADI, per germline. CDR3 amino acids: CASSERQGRTEAFF. CDR3 nucleotides: TGCGCCAGCAGTGAGAGACAGGGAAGGACTGAAGCTTTCTTT.

This clonotype has at least ten counts. The rearrangement links TRBV3-1 to TRBJ2-2; D not resolved. Germline values: CDR1 LGHDT, CDR2 YNNKEL (reference sequence). V lost 0 bases, J lost 0 bases, and 8 bases lay in between. This CDR3 spans 16 amino acids. CDR3 loop: CASSQDPGPNTGELFF. CDR3 coding DNA: TGTGCCAGCAGCCAAGATCCGGGCCCGAACACCGGGGAGCTGTTTTTT.

The chain recombines TRBV19 with TRBJ1-1, with D maybe TRBD1 (5 bases). Trimming took 0 bases from V and 4 from J, leaving 9 bases between them. CDR3 size: 14 residues. Germline V lookup: CDR1 LNHDA, CDR2 SQIVND (reference sequence). The CDR3 region is CASSIDPGTTEAFF. CDR3 coding DNA: TGTGCCAGTAGTATAGACCCAGGGACCACTGAAGCTTTCTTT.

There are many counts of this clonotype. This sequence joins TRBV24-1 and TRBJ2-1; TRBD2 agrees at 7 bases. The CDR3 extends over 11 amino acids. Losses at the gene ends were 7 bases for V and 9 bases for J; bases not matched to a gene: 2. In germline, CDR1 is KGHDR, CDR2 SFDVKD. CDR3 loop: CATSTSVEQFF. The DNA of the CDR3 is TGTGCCACCAGCACTAGCGTTGAGCAGTTCTTC.

This clonotype was observed a few times. This chain connects TRBV2 to TRBJ2-5, with 9 bases fitting TRBD2. CDR1 and CDR2 from the germline V gene are SNHLY and FYNNEI. This CDR3 spans 16 amino acids. Germline trimming cut 3 bases from V and 5 bases from J; bases unmatched to any gene: 10. CDR3: CASSEASGRTGETQYF. The CDR3 DNA sequence: TGTGCCAGCAGTGAGGCGAGCGGGAGGACGGGCGAGACCCAGTACTTC.